Listed below are T cell receptor beta chains from one sample, sequenced in a study of T cells in Graves' hyperthyroidism and ophthalmopathy. Each CDR3 protein is one row after TCRdb ran MiXCR on the multiplex PCR reads. The table lists around 620,000 distinct CDR3 sequences, 14% of them singletons. Sequences were obtained from blood. These receptors all come from a woman in her late teens or twenties with Graves' ophthalmopathy. Both conserved end residues are part of each CDR3. The D gene is left open where the match is weak. Expanded clones get a size class; other rows say once, few or many, or leave the size out.

J	size	D	V	CDR3	DNA
TRBJ1-5	NA	NA	TRBV28	CASSGGSAFYSNQPQHF	TGTGCCAGCAGTGGCGGGTCAGCTTTCTATAGCAATCAGCCCCAGCATTTT
TRBJ2-1	NA	NA	TRBV24-1	CATSEYRLAEVQFF	TGTGCCACCAGTGAGTACCGCCTGGCGGAGGTGCAGTTCTTC
TRBJ2-1	NA	NA	TRBV6-4	CASSDSCPEWYQINNEQFF	TGTGCCAGCAGTGACTCGTGCCCTGAATGGTATCAAATAAACAATGAGCAGTTCTTC
TRBJ1-4	many	NA	TRBV28	CASSINRRANEKLFF	TGTGCCAGCAGTATCAACAGGAGGGCTAATGAAAAACTGTTTTTT
TRBJ2-1	many	NA	TRBV6-2/TRBV6-3	CASSYRGPSYNEQFF	TGTGCCAGCAGTTACCGAGGGCCGTCGTACAATGAGCAGTTCTTC
TRBJ1-2	many	NA	TRBV10-3	CAISGDYGYTF	TGTGCCATCAGTGGAGACTATGGCTACACCTTC
TRBJ1-2	many	TRBD1	TRBV7-9	CASSSGTGDHGYTF	TGTGCCAGCAGCTCCGGGACAGGGGACCATGGCTACACCTTC
TRBJ1-1	few	NA	TRBV29-1	CSVEVGRRGNTEAFF	TGCAGCGTTGAAGTTGGCAGGAGGGGGAACACTGAAGCTTTCTTT
TRBJ2-4	NA	NA	TRBV18	CASSPPGGTAKNIQYF	TGTGCCAGCTCACCACCGGGGGGAACGGCCAAAAACATTCAGTACTTC
TRBJ2-3	few	NA	TRBV9	CASSVPGTDTQYF	TGTGCCAGCAGCGTGCCTGGCACAGATACGCAGTATTTT
TRBJ2-5	many	NA	TRBV7-3	CASSPAGGEETQYF	TGTGCCAGCAGCCCTGCTGGGGGCGAGGAGACCCAGTACTTC
TRBJ2-7	many	TRBD2	TRBV28	CASSYTGGPSEQYF	TGTGCCAGCAGTTATACGGGAGGGCCCAGCGAGCAGTACTTC
TRBJ1-1	NA	NA	TRBV6-1	CASRVSLNTEAFF	TGTGCCAGCCGAGTCAGCCTCAACACTGAAGCTTTCTTT
TRBJ2-1	NA	NA	TRBV27	CASSLLLGDGDYNEQFF	TGTGCCAGCAGTTTATTATTAGGGGACGGAGATTACAATGAGCAGTTCTTC
TRBJ2-5	many	NA	TRBV28	CASSLATQETQYF	TGTGCCAGCAGTTTAGCCACCCAAGAGACCCAGTACTTC
TRBJ1-3	few	NA	TRBV6-1	CASKWGSGNTIYF	TGTGCCAGCAAGTGGGGCTCTGGAAACACCATATATTTT